The rows below give T cell receptor beta chains drawn from one sample of a study of blood T cell repertoires in COVID-19. Some clones are missing from TCRdb's copy, which holds only in-frame ones; the method was immunoSEQ multiplex PCR. The table records about 150,000 clones, 70% to 90% of them present only once. The sample comprised peripheral blood. These receptors were obtained from a man aged 50 to 59 who had recovered from COVID-19. The CDR3 runs from the conserved cysteine through the conserved F or W. Each record gives: V gene, J gene, D gene, clone size, CDR3 DNA, CDR3 protein. D genes are given only for firm matches. Where a row states a size, it is once, few, many or the class of an expanded clone; other rows omit it.

>TRBV6-2/TRBV6-3|TRBJ1-2|.|once
TGTGCCAGCAGTTACCGGGACACCCTTGACTATGGCTACACCTTC
CASSYRDTLDYGYTF
>TRBV28|TRBJ2-1|.|.
TGTGCCAGCACCTATGGGGCGAACACCTACAATGAGCAGTTCTTC
CASTYGANTYNEQFF
>TRBV4-1|TRBJ1-4|.|.
TGCGCCAGCAGCCAAGGCGCCAGGGCTTCTGACGGGAAACTGTTTTTT
CASSQGARASDGKLFF
>TRBV7-7|TRBJ2-5|.|.
TGTGCCAGCAGCCCCCCCGCGGGACTTGGTGGGGAGACCCAGTACTTC
CASSPPAGLGGETQYF
>TRBV18|TRBJ2-5|.|.
TGTGCCAGCTCACCTCGACAGCTAGAGACCCAGTACTTC
CASSPRQLETQYF
>TRBV5-1|TRBJ1-6|.|.
TGCGCCAGCAGCTTCGGGGATAATTCACCCCTCCACTTT
CASSFGDNSPLHF
>TRBV9|TRBJ1-1|TRBD1|few
TGTGCCAGCAGCGTAGGGGCAGGGGGCTCGGGCACTGAAGCTTTCTTT
CASSVGAGGSGTEAFF
>TRBV5-1|TRBJ2-3|.|.
TGCGCCAGCAGCTGGCGGGACTTTAGCACAGATACGCAGTATTTT
CASSWRDFSTDTQYF
>TRBV7-2|TRBJ2-3|TRBD2|.
TGTGCCAGCAGCCCCATGACTAGCGGTCTGGGAAATACGCAGTATTTT
CASSPMTSGLGNTQYF
>TRBV19|TRBJ2-3|TRBD2|.
TGTGCCAGTAGTATCGGAAGCGGGGGGGCAGATACGCAGTATTTT
CASSIGSGGADTQYF
>TRBV5-4|TRBJ1-2|.|.
TGTGCCACCTGGGGAGGGGAAGACTACACCTTC
CATWGGEDYTF
>TRBV28|TRBJ2-7|.|.
TGTGCCAGCAGTTTACACTACGAGCAGTACTTC
CASSLHYEQYF
>TRBV6-4|TRBJ2-7|TRBD2|.
TGTGCCAGTCGGGTGGGAGGGAAATCCTACGAGCAGTACTTC
CASRVGGKSYEQYF
>TRBV5-1|TRBJ1-5|.|.
TGCGCCAGCAGAATGGAGGGATTCAATCAGCCCCAGCATTTT
CASRMEGFNQPQHF
>TRBV25-1|TRBJ2-1|.|.
TGTGCCACCACGGACACAGAACTTTCCAATGAGCAGTTCTTC
CATTDTELSNEQFF
>TRBV5-1|TRBJ1-2|.|.
TGCGCCAGCAGGATGACCTTAGACAGGAACTATGGCTACACCTTC
CASRMTLDRNYGYTF
>TRBV4-2|TRBJ1-1|.|.
TGTGCCAGCAGCTCCCGGGCGGGGGGCGCGTTCGTGGGGACTGAAGCTTTCTTT
CASSSRAGGAFVGTEAFF
>TRBV7-3|TRBJ2-3|.|few
TGTGCCAGCAGCCGTTCCGGGACAACGGGAGATACGCAGTATTTT
CASSRSGTTGDTQYF
>TRBV19|TRBJ2-2|.|.
TGTGCCAGTAGTTCCCCGGGACAAGGGCCCGGGGAGCTGTTTTTT
CASSSPGQGPGELFF
>TRBV14|TRBJ2-3|TRBD2|.
TGTGCCAGCAGCCTCCGACTAGCGGGTATGGATACGCAGTATTTT
CASSLRLAGMDTQYF
>TRBV27|TRBJ1-6|.|.
TGTGCCAGCACCAGGAGGGGCTCACCCCTCCACTTT
CASTRRGSPLHF
>TRBV20-1|TRBJ2-7|TRBD2|.
TGCAGTGCTAGTAAAGCGGGAGGCTACGAGCAGTACTTC
CSASKAGGYEQYF
>TRBV5-1|TRBJ2-7|TRBD1|.
TGCGCCAGCAGCTTGCCCGACAGGGGAGCCTACGAGCAGTACTTC
CASSLPDRGAYEQYF
>TRBV7-2|TRBJ1-1|.|.
TGTGCCAGCAGCTTAGCGAAGGGAGGCAGGGCGACTTTCTTT
CASSLAKGGRATFF